The sequence of this T cell receptor (beta chain) was determined in a study of shared clonotypes between healthy human individuals. Between the trimmed V and J ends, which lost 2 bases and 7 bases, there was a span of 3 bases. Germline V gene lookup returns CDR1 MDHEN and CDR2 SYDVKM. This CDR3 contains 10 residues. How the authors handled the data: ImmunoSEQ output held junction-only sequences without quality scores, so filtering differed. Sequencing used immunoSEQ multiplex PCR; TCRdb keeps in-frame clones, though not all of them. D and trimming come from the DNA, and the V and J calls and clone size come from that table. The table records over 1.4 million clones, roughly 96% of them present only once. Comments on this clone: Other DNA sequences of this sample code for an identical CDR3.

The sequence was obtained from a man aged 30 to 39 in good health. The chain joins TRBV28 to TRBJ2-7; D unclear. Sequenced: naive CD4+ T cells sorted from blood. Subset specified: CD45RA+ positively selected. DNA of the CDR3: TGTGCCAGCAGTTTAGGGGAGCAGTACTTC. It yields the protein CASSLGEQYF.